What follows are 14 T cell receptor beta chains derived from one specimen sequenced in a study of Ad26.COV2.S vaccination and SARS-CoV-2 variants. Produced via immunoSEQ multiplex PCR; TCRdb's table is partial and in-frame only. Seen here are around 420,000 clones, roughly 90% observed once, and the top ten hold 3.6%. As to treatment: over 15 received Ad26.COV2.S at low or high dose, single or two shots; roughly five received placebo; per-sample allocation not given. Following the first vaccine or placebo injection, samples were taken on day 63. Sequencing used peripheral blood, obtained in a trial of Ad26.COV2.S vaccine versus placebo. All receptors come from a person between 18 and 59 years old who received the Ad26.COV2.S COVID-19 vaccine or a placebo.

This clone showed up just once. J is TRBJ2-5 and V is TRBV15; 8 positions agree with TRBD1. J gave up 5 bases and V 0 bases, and 5 bases lay outside the gene matches. Germline-derived CDR1 and CDR2 are LNHNV and YYDKDF (reference sequence). The CDR3 spans 15 residues. CDR3 residues: CATSRDGDRWETQYF. CDR3 nucleotide sequence: TGTGCCACCAGCAGAGATGGGGACAGGTGGGAGACCCAGTACTTC.

J is TRBJ2-3 and V is TRBV5-4, with 12 bases fitting TRBD2. The CDR3 contains 16 residues. Per the germline V gene, CDR1 is SGHNT and CDR2 is YYREEE (reference sequence). J was trimmed by 9 bases and V by 0 bases; bases with no gene match: 8. The CDR3 nucleotides read TGTGCCAGCAGCTTGGAGGCTAGCGGGGGGGCAAGCACGCAGTATTTT. It is translated as CASSLEASGGASTQYF.

On this clone: The identical CDR3 is also encoded by other nucleotide sequences in the sample. This chain links TRBV19 with TRBJ1-5; 9 bases line up with TRBD1. The CDR3 contains 13 residues. CDR1 is LNHDA and CDR2 is SQIVND in the germline V gene (reference sequence). Unmatched junction bases numbered 4, after V lost 9 bases and J lost 4 bases. The CDR3 reads CASSGTGNQPQHF. CDR3 coding DNA: TGTGCCAGCTCCGGGACAGGGAATCAGCCCCAGCATTTT.

The chain is built from TRBV5-8 and TRBJ2-7, with TRBD1 matching 9 bases. V was clipped by 4 bases and J by 2 bases; unmatched bases: 4. Germline V gives CDR1 SGHTS, CDR2 YDEGEE. The CDR3 covers 14 residues. The CDR3 DNA reads TGTGCCAGCAGCAGCAGACAGGGGGCCTACGAGCAGTACTTC. Translation: CASSSRQGAYEQYF. Based on the CDR3 plus reference TRBV5-8 and TRBJ2-7, the full variable domain is EAGVTQSPTHLIKTRGQQATLRCSPISGHTSVYWYQQALGLGLQFLLWYDEGEERNRGNFPPRFSGRQFPNYSSELNVNALELEDSALYLCASSSRQGAYEQYFGPGTRLTVT.

The chain couples TRBV10-3 to TRBJ2-1; maybe TRBD2 (6 bases). The ends were cut back, 0 bases at V and 4 bases at J, with 10 bases in the middle. The germline CDR1 and CDR2 sequences are ENHRY and SYGVKD. This CDR3 has 15 amino acids. The CDR3: CAISESGLAYNEQFF. The CDR3 region has the DNA TGTGCCATCAGTGAGTCTGGGCTAGCGTACAATGAGCAGTTCTTC.

The chain links TRBV10-3 to TRBJ2-1; 8 bases line up with TRBD2. The trim removed 10 bases at V and 5 bases at J, leaving 10 bases unmatched. Germline-derived CDR1 and CDR2 are ENHRY and SYGVKD. This CDR3 region has 14 residues. The CDR3 nucleotides are TGTGCCACCAGGGCGGGGGGCTTAAACAATGAGCAGTTCTTC. This encodes CATRAGGLNNEQFF.

The genes are TRBV6-5 and TRBJ2-1; TRBD2 aligns across 10 bases. CDR1 and CDR2 from the germline V gene are MNHEY and SVGAGI. The V gene end was trimmed by 4 bases and the J gene end by 8 bases; junction bases not matched to a gene: 5. The CDR3 spans 14 residues. The CDR3 here is CASSSQRGGHEQFF. The CDR3 coding sequence is TGTGCCAGCAGTTCCCAGCGGGGGGGCCATGAGCAGTTCTTC.

The chain employs TRBV18 and TRBJ1-1, with no clear D. V lost 6 bases, J lost 3 bases, and 14 bases lay in between. In germline, CDR1 is KGHSH, CDR2 LQKENI. CDR3 length: 14 amino acids. CDR3 residues: CASSQTREHTEAFF. DNA for the CDR3: TGTGCCAGCTCCCAAACACGGGAACACACTGAAGCTTTCTTT.

This clone was seen only once. The chain employs TRBV18 and TRBJ1-6; no clear D gene. The germline V gene encodes CDR1 KGHSH and CDR2 LQKENI. V was clipped by 1 base and J by 0 bases, with 10 bases between them. This CDR3 has 17 residues. CDR3 loop: CASSPRDPSSYNSPLHF. CDR3 DNA: TGTGCCAGCTCACCACGCGACCCTAGCTCCTATAATTCACCCCTCCACTTT.

The chain carries TRBV12-3 or TRBV12-4 and TRBJ2-5; either TRBD1 or TRBD2 may supply D (6 bases each). The CDR3 is 13 amino acids. V lost 4 bases and J lost 5, with 11 bases in between. CDR3 region: CASSSGAGETQYF. In DNA, the CDR3 is TGTGCCAGCAGTTCGGGGGCCGGGGAGACCCAGTACTTC.

This chain links TRBV30 with TRBJ2-2, with TRBD1 as a possible D gene (5 bases). The V and J ends lost 3 bases and 5 bases respectively, with 19 bases between them. This CDR3 spans 16 amino acids. The germline V gene has CDR1 GTSNPN and CDR2 SVGIG (reference sequence). The CDR3 reads CAWSSSAGQPTGELFF. CDR3 bases: TGTGCCTGGAGCAGCAGTGCAGGGCAGCCTACCGGGGAGCTGTTTTTT.

The sample holds one count of this clone. The V call is TRBV28, the J call TRBJ2-3; TRBD2 matches 10 bases. The CDR3 covers 15 residues. Germline V CDR1 and CDR2: MDHEN, SYDVKM. V was pared by 5 bases and J by 1 base, with 3 bases of the junction left unmatched. This chain's CDR3 is CASSHLAGGTDTQYF. The CDR3 DNA is TGTGCCAGCAGTCACCTAGCGGGGGGCACAGATACGCAGTATTTT.

The chain couples TRBV3-1 (or the pseudogene TRBV3-2) to TRBJ1-3; D uncertain. The CDR3 totals 14 residues. V lost 0 bases to trimming and J lost 3 bases, with 6 bases between them. From germline, CDR1 is LGHDT and CDR2 YNNKEL (reference sequence). The CDR3: CASSQEGYGNTIYF. The CDR3 DNA is TGTGCCAGCAGCCAAGAAGGTTATGGAAACACCATATATTTT.

This clone has only one observation. V is TRBV12-3 or TRBV12-4 and J is TRBJ2-3; 7 positions match TRBD2. The CDR3 is 13 residues long. Germline trimming cut 5 bases from V and 6 bases from J; bases unmatched to any gene: 5. CDR3 amino acids: CASSSGVQDTQYF. CDR3 coding DNA: TGTGCCAGCAGTAGCGGGGTGCAGGATACGCAGTATTTT.